These 15 T cell receptor beta chains were all obtained from the same sample, sequenced in a study of cytomegalovirus exposure and HLA in healthy donors (dated by TCRdb to 2016 to 2017). The library relied on the immunoSEQ multiplex PCR assay. For the multiplex PCR, a mixture combining 60 forward primers for TCR Vbeta segments and 13 reverse primers for TCR Jbeta segments was used. This immuneACCESS table, as held by TCRdb, lists in-frame sequences with V and J called but not all clones. Of the missing ones, under half trace to an unresolved V gene in checked studies; the others have no known cause. The table for this sample lists 85,000 to 130,000 clones; around 82% of them were counted only once. Of the sample, more than 1.5% falls within the top ten clones. The sample comprised PBMCs. All receptors derive from a woman aged 40 to 50 in good health and CMV-seronegative.

This rearrangement joins TRBV28 to TRBJ1-2; TRBD1 aligns across 11 bases. With 5 bases clipped from V and 7 bases from J, the junction kept 6 bases outside the gene matches. Germline V CDR1 and CDR2: MDHEN, SYDVKM. This CDR3 has 14 amino acids. CDR3 nucleotide sequence: TGTGCCAGCAGTCCCGGGACAGGGGGACCTGGCTACACCTTC. Amino acids: CASSPGTGGPGYTF.

The V and J genes are TRBV7-9 and TRBJ1-1; D not certain. Germline CDR1 reads SEHNR; CDR2 reads FQNEAQ (reference sequence). V lost 3 bases and J lost 8, with 4 bases in between. There are 10 residues in the CDR3. The CDR3 here is CASSFEEAFF. In nucleotides, the CDR3 is TGTGCCAGCAGCTTTGAGGAAGCTTTCTTT.

About this clone: The junction departs from germline at one end; a sequencing error may be responsible. The CDR3 sequence is CSSSWDRGAYGYTF. DNA of the CDR3: TGTTCCAGCAGCTGGGACAGGGGTGCCTATGGCTACACCTTC. This chain links TRBV7-9 with TRBJ1-2, with TRBD1 matching 10 bases. This CDR3 has 14 amino acids. Germline V gene data show CDR1 as SEHNR and CDR2 as FQNEAQ (reference sequence).

This clone was seen a handful of times. The chain employs TRBV19 and TRBJ2-7; D possibly corresponds to TRBD1 (6 bases). The length of the CDR3 is 16 residues. Trimming cost V 5 bases and J 2 bases, with 19 bases left between them. Per the germline V gene, CDR1 is LNHDA and CDR2 is SQIVND (reference sequence). CDR3 DNA sequence: TGTGCCAGTAGTCCCACTAGGGGACGGGACACCTACGAGCAGTACTTC. It translates to CASSPTRGRDTYEQYF.

Only one count was recorded for this clone. The rearrangement joins TRBV25-1 to TRBJ2-1; a weak D match, TRBD2 (5 bases). This CDR3 contains 15 residues. CDR1 and CDR2 (germline): MGHDK, SYGVNS. V lost 3 bases to trimming and J lost 4 bases, with 13 bases between them. CDR3 loop: CASSDISETYNEQFF. DNA of the CDR3: TGTGCCAGCAGTGATATTAGCGAGACTTACAATGAGCAGTTCTTC.

A few counts support this clone. V usage is TRBV28 and J usage is TRBJ1-2, with 12 bases aligning to TRBD1. V was clipped by 2 bases and J by 8 bases; unmatched bases: 0. The germline V gene has CDR1 MDHEN and CDR2 SYDVKM. The CDR3 runs 13 residues. CDR3 loop: CASSLGTGGGYTF. CDR3 DNA sequence: TGTGCCAGCAGTTTAGGGACAGGGGGCGGCTACACCTTC.

This clone was counted a few times. The chain employs TRBV25-1 and TRBJ1-2; D gene uncertain. There are 13 residues in the CDR3. V shed 5 bases and J shed 4 bases, with 11 bases lying between them. CDR1 is MGHDK, CDR2 SYGVNS, per germline. Here the CDR3 DNA reads TGTGCCAGCAGTAAAGGCGGAATCTATGGCTACACCTTC. Protein product: CASSKGGIYGYTF.

This chain connects TRBV10-3 to TRBJ1-4; TRBD1 is a possible D gene (5 bases). The ends were cut back, 9 bases at V and 8 bases at J, with 19 bases in the middle. CDR1 ENHRY and CDR2 SYGVKD come from the germline V gene. The CDR3 length is 14 residues. CDR3 loop: CAISPQGGGEKLFF. DNA for the CDR3: TGTGCCATATCACCCCAGGGCGGAGGGGAAAAACTGTTTTTT.

This clone occurred a few times. The rearrangement uses TRBV28 and TRBJ2-5; the D gene is possibly TRBD1 (6 bases). The ends were cut back, 8 bases at V and 5 bases at J, with 12 bases in the middle. Germline lookup yields CDR1 MDHEN and CDR2 SYDVKM. The CDR3 is 12 residues long. The CDR3 reads CASLGAGETQYF. CDR3 DNA sequence: TGTGCCAGCTTGGGGGCGGGCGAGACCCAGTACTTC.

This rearrangement joins TRBV29-1 to TRBJ1-2; TRBD1 is a possible D gene (5 bases). V was trimmed by 4 bases and J by 8 bases, leaving 17 bases between them. The germline V gene has CDR1 SQVTM and CDR2 ANQGSEA. The CDR3 sequence is 13 residues long. CDR3 protein: CSVGYGGVGGYTF. The CDR3, as DNA: TGCAGCGTTGGGTACGGGGGAGTCGGGGGCTACACCTTC.

V and J are TRBV27 and TRBJ2-7, with D maybe TRBD2 (5 bases). Germline CDR1 MNHEY, CDR2 SMNVEV (reference sequence). CDR3 length: 14 amino acids. V shed 1 base and J shed 5 bases, with 12 bases lying between them. In nucleotides, the CDR3 is TGTGCCAGCAGTTTATTACCGGGGAGTGACGAGCAGTACTTC. Protein sequence: CASSLLPGSDEQYF.

This clone was observed a few times. The V gene is TRBV6-5, the J gene TRBJ1-1; D is undetermined. CDR1 and CDR2 (germline): MNHEY, SVGAGI. CDR3 size: 15 residues. Trimming shortened V by 7 bases and J by 0 bases, and 15 bases separated the two germline ends. CDR3 sequence (DNA): TGTGCCAGCAATGACCCGACATCCCTGAACACTGAAGCTTTCTTT. Protein: CASNDPTSLNTEAFF.

This rearrangement joins TRBV4-1 to TRBJ2-2, with D perhaps TRBD1 (6 bases). The CDR3 runs 15 residues. V was trimmed by 5 bases and J by 6 bases, leaving 16 bases between them. Germline V gives CDR1 MGHRA, CDR2 YSYEKL. CDR3 bases: TGCGCCAGCAGCTCGCGACAGGCGTCGGCCGGGGAGCTGTTTTTT. Translated: CASSSRQASAGELFF.

This clone was seen more than once but under ten times. The J gene is TRBJ1-1, the V gene TRBV30; 8 bases agree with TRBD1. The V and J ends lost 2 bases and 3 bases, in that order; junction bases with no gene match: 2. This CDR3 has 13 residues. Germline V gives CDR1 GTSNPN, CDR2 SVGIG (reference sequence). The CDR3 spells CAWSRDRYTEAFF. The DNA of the CDR3 is TGTGCCTGGAGTAGGGACAGGTACACTGAAGCTTTCTTT.

This chain connects TRBV19 to TRBJ2-1; TRBD2 agrees at 9 bases. The ends lost 3 bases at V and 7 bases at J; junction bases unmatched: 7. CDR1 and CDR2 (germline): LNHDA, SQIVND (reference sequence). The CDR3 covers 15 residues. CDR3 in amino acids: CASSISGLAGNEQFF. CDR3 DNA: TGTGCCAGTAGTATTTCAGGCCTAGCGGGGAATGAGCAGTTCTTC. Supplemented by reference TRBV19 and TRBJ2-1, the full variable domain reads DGGITQSPKYLFRKEGQNVTLSCEQNLNHDAMYWYRQDPGQGLRLIYYSQIVNDFQKGDIAEGYSVSREKKESFPLTVTSAQKNPTAFYLCASSISGLAGNEQFFGPGTRLTVL.